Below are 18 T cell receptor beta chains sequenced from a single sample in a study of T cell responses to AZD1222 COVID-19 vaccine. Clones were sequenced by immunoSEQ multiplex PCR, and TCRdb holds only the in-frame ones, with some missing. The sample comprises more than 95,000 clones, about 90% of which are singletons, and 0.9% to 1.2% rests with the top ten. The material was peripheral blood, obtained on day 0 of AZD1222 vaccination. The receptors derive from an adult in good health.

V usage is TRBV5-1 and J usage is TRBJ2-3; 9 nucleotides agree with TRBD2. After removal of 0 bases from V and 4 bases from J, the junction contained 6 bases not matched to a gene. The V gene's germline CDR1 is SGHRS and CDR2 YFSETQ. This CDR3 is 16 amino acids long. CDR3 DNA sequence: TGCGCCAGCAGCTTGGGTCGTGCGGGAGGGGCAGATACGCAGTATTTT. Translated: CASSLGRAGGADTQYF.

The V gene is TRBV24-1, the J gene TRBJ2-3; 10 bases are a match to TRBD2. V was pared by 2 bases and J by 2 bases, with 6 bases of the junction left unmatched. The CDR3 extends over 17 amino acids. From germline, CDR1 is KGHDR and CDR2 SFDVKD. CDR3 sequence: CATSDSAGTSDTDTQYF. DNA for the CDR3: TGTGCCACCAGTGATTCCGCCGGGACTAGCGACACAGATACGCAGTATTTT.

The CDR3 protein is CASYDTPYGTSVRNYEQYF. The CDR3 DNA is TGTGCCAGCTACGATACCCCCTACGGGACTAGCGTCCGTAACTACGAGCAGTACTTC. The rearrangement joins TRBV9 to TRBJ2-7, with 10 nucleotides matching TRBD2. The junction had 22 bases not matched to a gene; V was cut back by 7 bases and J by 3 bases. This CDR3 has 19 residues. The germline CDR1 and CDR2 sequences are SGDLS and YYNGEE.

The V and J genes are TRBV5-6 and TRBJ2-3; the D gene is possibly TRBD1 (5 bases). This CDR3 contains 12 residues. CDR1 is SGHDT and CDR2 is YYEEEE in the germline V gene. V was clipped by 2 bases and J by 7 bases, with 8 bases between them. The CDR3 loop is CASSFGAYTQYF. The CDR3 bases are TGTGCCAGCAGCTTTGGGGCCTATACGCAGTATTTT.

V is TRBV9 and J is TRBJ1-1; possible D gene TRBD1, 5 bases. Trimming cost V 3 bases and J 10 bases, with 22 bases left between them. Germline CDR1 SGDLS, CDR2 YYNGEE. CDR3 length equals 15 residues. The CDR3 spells CASSALEGPEGIAFF. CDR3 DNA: TGTGCCAGCAGCGCCCTAGAGGGCCCGGAGGGGATAGCTTTCTTT.

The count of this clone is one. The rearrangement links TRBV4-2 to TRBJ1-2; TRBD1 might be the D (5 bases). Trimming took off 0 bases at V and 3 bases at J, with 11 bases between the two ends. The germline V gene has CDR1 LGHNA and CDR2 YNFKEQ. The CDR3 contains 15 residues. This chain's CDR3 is CASSQDDSPYYGYTF. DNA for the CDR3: TGTGCCAGCAGCCAAGATGACAGCCCCTACTATGGCTACACCTTC.

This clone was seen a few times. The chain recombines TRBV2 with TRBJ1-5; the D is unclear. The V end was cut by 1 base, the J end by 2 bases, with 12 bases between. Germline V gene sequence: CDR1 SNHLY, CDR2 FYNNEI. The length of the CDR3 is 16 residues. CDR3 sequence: CASSEGVRGGNQPQHF. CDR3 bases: TGTGCCAGCAGTGAAGGGGTCAGAGGAGGCAATCAGCCCCAGCATTTT.

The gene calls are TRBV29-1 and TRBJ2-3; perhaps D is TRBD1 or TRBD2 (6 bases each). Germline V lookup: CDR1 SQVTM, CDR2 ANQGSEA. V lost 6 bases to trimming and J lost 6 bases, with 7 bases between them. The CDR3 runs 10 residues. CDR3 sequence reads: CSVGGDTQYF. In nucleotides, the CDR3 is TGCAGCGTAGGGGGGGATACGCAGTATTTT.

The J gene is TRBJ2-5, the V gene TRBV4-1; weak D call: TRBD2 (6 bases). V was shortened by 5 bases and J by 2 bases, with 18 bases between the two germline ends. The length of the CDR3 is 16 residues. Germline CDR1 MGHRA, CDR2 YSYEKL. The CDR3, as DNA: TGCGCCAGCAGCTCATACTCTAGCGCCGGACAAGAGACCCAGTACTTC. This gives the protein CASSSYSSAGQETQYF.

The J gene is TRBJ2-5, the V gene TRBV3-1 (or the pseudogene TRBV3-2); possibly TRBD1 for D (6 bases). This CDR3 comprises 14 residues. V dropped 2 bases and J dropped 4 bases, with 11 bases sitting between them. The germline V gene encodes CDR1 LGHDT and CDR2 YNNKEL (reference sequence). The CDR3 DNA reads TGTGCCAGCAGCCAAACTCAAGGGGGAGAGACCCAGTACTTC. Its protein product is CASSQTQGGETQYF.

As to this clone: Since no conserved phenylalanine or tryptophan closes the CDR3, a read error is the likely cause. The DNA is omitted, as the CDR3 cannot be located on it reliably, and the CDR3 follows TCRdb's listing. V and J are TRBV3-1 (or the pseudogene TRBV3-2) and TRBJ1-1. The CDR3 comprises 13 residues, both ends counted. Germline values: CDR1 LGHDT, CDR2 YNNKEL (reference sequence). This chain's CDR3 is CASSHGVVAARFV.

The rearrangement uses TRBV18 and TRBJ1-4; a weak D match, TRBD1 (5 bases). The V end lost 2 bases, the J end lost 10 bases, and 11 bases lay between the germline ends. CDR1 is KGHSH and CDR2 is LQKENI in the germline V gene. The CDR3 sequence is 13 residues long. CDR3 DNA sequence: TGTGCCAGCTCACCATTAGGGGAGGTAAAACTGTTTTTT. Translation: CASSPLGEVKLFF.

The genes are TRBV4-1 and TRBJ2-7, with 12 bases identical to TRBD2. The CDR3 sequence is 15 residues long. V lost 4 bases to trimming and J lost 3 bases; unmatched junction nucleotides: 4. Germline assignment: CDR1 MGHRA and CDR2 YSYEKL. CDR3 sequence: CASSPMTSGGYEQYF. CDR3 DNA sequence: TGCGCCAGCAGCCCCATGACTAGCGGGGGCTACGAGCAGTACTTC.

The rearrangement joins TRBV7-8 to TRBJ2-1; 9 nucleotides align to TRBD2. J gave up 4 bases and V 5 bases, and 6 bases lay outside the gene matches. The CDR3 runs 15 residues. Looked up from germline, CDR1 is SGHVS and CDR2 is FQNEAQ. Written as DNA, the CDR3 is TGTGCCAGCAGCCAGACTAGCGGAACATACAATGAGCAGTTCTTC. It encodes CASSQTSGTYNEQFF.

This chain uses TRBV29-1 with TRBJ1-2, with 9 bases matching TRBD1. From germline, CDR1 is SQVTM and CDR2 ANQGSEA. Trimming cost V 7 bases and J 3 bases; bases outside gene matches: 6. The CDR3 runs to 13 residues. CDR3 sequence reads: CSGGDREYYGYTF. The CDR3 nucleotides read TGCAGCGGAGGGGACAGGGAGTACTATGGCTACACCTTC.

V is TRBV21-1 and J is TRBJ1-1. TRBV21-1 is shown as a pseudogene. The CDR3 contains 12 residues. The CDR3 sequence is CARGLAAPEAFF. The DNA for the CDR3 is TGTGCCAGGGGGTTGGCAGCCCCTGAAGCTTTCTTT.

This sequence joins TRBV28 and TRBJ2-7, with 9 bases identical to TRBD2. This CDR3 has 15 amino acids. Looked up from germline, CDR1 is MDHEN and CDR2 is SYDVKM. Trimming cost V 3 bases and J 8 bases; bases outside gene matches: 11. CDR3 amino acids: CASSFLTSGTRQQYF. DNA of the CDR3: TGTGCCAGCAGTTTTCTGACTAGCGGTACACGCCAGCAGTACTTC.

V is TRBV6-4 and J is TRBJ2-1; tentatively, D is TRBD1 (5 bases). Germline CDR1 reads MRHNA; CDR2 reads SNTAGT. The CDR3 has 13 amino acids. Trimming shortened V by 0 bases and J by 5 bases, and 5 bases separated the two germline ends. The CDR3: CASSDSDNNEQFF. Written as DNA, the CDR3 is TGTGCCAGCAGTGACTCGGACAACAATGAGCAGTTCTTC.